These 17 T cell receptor beta chains came from one sample sequenced in a study of T cell repertoires in cytomegalovirus infection. The antigens for these receptors are not known. TCRdb used MiXCR to reprocess the reads, holding one entry per CDR3 protein. This table has hundreds of thousands of distinct CDR3 sequences, roughly 30% appearing once. This material consisted of cultured PBMCs, taken from culture after CMV antigen stimulation. All receptors come from a human donor in good health (CMV status not recorded). Some clones in this sample may be carry-over from other donors' samples.

The rearrangement joins TRBV12-5 to TRBJ2-3, with D maybe TRBD2 (5 bases). CDR3 length equals 17 residues. The germline V and J ends were trimmed by 2 bases and 3 bases, with 18 bases remaining between them. CDR1 is LGHNT, CDR2 FRNRAP, per germline. The CDR3 protein is CASGLPRSEAETDTQYF. Here the CDR3 DNA reads TGTGCTAGTGGTTTGCCCCGCAGTGAAGCGGAAACAGATACGCAGTATTTT.

For this clonotype: A junction end diverges from the germline sequence, so it may reflect a read error. The chain employs TRBV12-5 and TRBJ1-1; D is undetermined. The length of the CDR3 is 13 residues. Per the germline V gene, CDR1 is LGHNT and CDR2 is FRNRAP. The CDR3 DNA reads TGTGCTAGTGGCTTGGGGTTGCGAGCAGAAGCTTTCTTT. Translated, it gives CASGLGLRAEAFF.

This clonotype was recorded a few times. The V call is TRBV27, the J call TRBJ2-3, with D uncertain. Germline loops: CDR1 MNHEY, CDR2 SMNVEV (reference sequence). The V and J ends lost 8 bases and 3 bases respectively, with 12 bases between them. The CDR3 covers 13 residues. The CDR3 loop is CASGLGITDTQYF. The CDR3 nucleotides read TGTGCCAGCGGCCTCGGTATAACAGATACGCAGTATTTT.

The chain has TRBV30 and TRBJ2-3, with a weak D call TRBD2 (5 bases). From germline, CDR1 is GTSNPN and CDR2 SVGIG (reference sequence). This CDR3 comprises 13 residues. Trimming removed 3 bases at V and 4 bases at J, with 11 bases between. CDR3 sequence: CAWRGVVPDTQYF. As DNA, the CDR3 is TGTGCCTGGAGGGGAGTAGTACCAGATACGCAGTATTTT.

V and J are TRBV4-3 and TRBJ1-2; the match to TRBD1 covers 7 bases. CDR1 and CDR2 (germline): LGHNA, YSLEER. The CDR3 length is 18 residues. Trimming cost V 1 base and J 0 bases; bases outside gene matches: 11. Here the CDR3 reads CASSQVPPRGKANYGYTF. In DNA, the CDR3 is TGCGCCAGCAGCCAAGTACCTCCCAGGGGGAAGGCTAACTATGGCTACACCTTC.

V gene TRBV27 combines with J gene TRBJ1-2; TRBD1 matches at 10 bases. Germline V gene data show CDR1 as MNHEY and CDR2 as SMNVEV (reference sequence). This CDR3 is built from 15 residues. With 5 bases clipped from V and 3 bases from J, the junction kept 6 bases outside the gene matches. CDR3 residues: CASSPGQGTDYGYTF. In nucleotides, the CDR3 is TGTGCCAGCAGTCCGGGACAGGGGACGGACTATGGCTACACCTTC.

The rearrangement joins TRBV7-9 to TRBJ1-4; TRBD1 might be the D (5 bases). The germline gives CDR1 SEHNR, CDR2 FQNEAQ (reference sequence). Trimming left V 11 bases short and J 10 bases short, with 17 bases between. There are 12 residues in the CDR3. DNA of the CDR3: TGTGCCGGGTCGGGGCCCGGGGGAAAACTGTTTTTT. Translating it yields CAGSGPGGKLFF.

This clonotype was seen a few times. This chain joins TRBV7-8 and TRBJ1-5; D is unresolved. The germline V gene has CDR1 SGHVS and CDR2 FQNEAQ. This CDR3 contains 15 residues. V was clipped by 1 base and J by 4 bases, with 11 bases between them. For the CDR3, the DNA is TGTGCCAGCAGCTTAGGTCGTCGGCCAAATCAGCCCCAGCATTTT. As protein: CASSLGRRPNQPQHF.

This clonotype was counted between two and nine times. This chain connects TRBV6-8 to TRBJ2-7, with 9 bases matching TRBD1. CDR1 MNHGY and CDR2 SAAAGT come from the germline V gene. The CDR3 totals 15 residues. V lost 5 bases and J lost 3; bases outside the gene matches: 8. The CDR3 sequence: CASSRDRGVGYEQYF. In nucleotides, the CDR3 is TGTGCCAGCAGTCGCGACAGGGGGGTTGGCTACGAGCAGTACTTC.

The sample holds one count of this clonotype. The rearrangement links TRBV4-1 to TRBJ1-1, with D possibly TRBD1 on 6 matching bases. Between the trimmed V and J ends, which lost 0 bases and 3 bases, there was a span of 14 bases. Germline loops: CDR1 MGHRA, CDR2 YSYEKL. This CDR3 has 16 amino acids. CDR3 bases: TGCGCCAGCAGCCAAGAATGGCGGACAGACTACACTGAAGCTTTCTTT. Its protein product is CASSQEWRTDYTEAFF.

There are a few counts of this clonotype. DNA of the CDR3: TGTGCCAGCAGTTACCCAGCGCGGAATGAGCAGTTCTTC. As protein: CASSYPARNEQFF. The gene calls are TRBV6-5 and TRBJ2-1; D is unresolved. Germline V gene sequence: CDR1 MNHEY, CDR2 SVGAGI. This CDR3 is built from 13 residues. Trimming pared 2 bases from V and 7 bases from J, leaving 9 bases between.

The rearrangement joins TRBV7-8 to TRBJ2-5, with D perhaps matching TRBD2 (6 bases). From germline, CDR1 is SGHVS and CDR2 FQNEAQ. V was pared by 5 bases and J by 9 bases, with 19 bases between. The CDR3 spans 14 residues. The CDR3 sequence: CASSPRGGWWSQYF. CDR3 coding DNA: TGTGCCAGCAGCCCGCGGGGAGGTTGGTGGTCCCAGTACTTC.

The rearrangement joins TRBV6-1 to TRBJ2-7, with D perhaps assigned TRBD1 or TRBD2 (7 bases each). Trimming stripped 2 bases from V and 2 bases from J, with 16 bases between. In germline, CDR1 is MNHNS, CDR2 SASEGT. The CDR3 loop spans 16 amino acids. The CDR3, as DNA: TGTGCCAGCAGTGAAATAGGGCAGGGGGGGCCCTACGAGCAGTACTTC. The encoded protein is CASSEIGQGGPYEQYF.

This clonotype showed up just once. This chain uses TRBV9 with TRBJ2-7; D is uncertain. The germline V gene encodes CDR1 SGDLS and CDR2 YYNGEE. Trimming took off 4 bases at V and 3 bases at J, with 20 bases between the two ends. The CDR3 runs 16 residues. The CDR3 DNA is TGTGCCAGCAGCCCCCGCCTAGGCGACAATCTCTACGAGCAGTACTTC. This translates into CASSPRLGDNLYEQYF.

This clonotype was observed a few times. The DNA for the CDR3 is TGTGCCACCCTTGGGGCCGGATTGAACACTGAAGCTTTCTTT. Translated: CATLGAGLNTEAFF. V and J are TRBV6-1 and TRBJ1-1, with D perhaps TRBD1 (5 bases). The germline V gene has CDR1 MNHNS and CDR2 SASEGT. V was pared by 10 bases and J by 0 bases, with 15 bases between. This CDR3 is 14 amino acids long.

The V and J genes are TRBV12-3 or TRBV12-4 and TRBJ2-3; D perhaps matches TRBD2 (6 bases). The CDR3 runs 14 residues. V shed 9 bases and J shed 1 base, with 14 bases lying between them. CDR3 loop: CASGRGLRTDTQYF. The DNA of the CDR3 is TGTGCCAGTGGCCGGGGACTCCGCACAGATACGCAGTATTTT.

The chain is built from TRBV5-1 and TRBJ2-5; 13 bases are shared with TRBD2. The germline V gene encodes CDR1 SGHRS and CDR2 YFSETQ. The CDR3 contains 18 residues. J gave up 2 bases and V 1 base, and 8 bases lay outside the gene matches. CDR3 nucleotides: TGCGCCAGCAGCTTGTCGGGACAACTAGCGGGAGGGCAAGAGACCCAGTACTTC. Its translation: CASSLSGQLAGGQETQYF.